What follows is one T cell receptor (beta chain) and its context. The data were obtained in a study of cytomegalovirus exposure and HLA in healthy donors. 60 Vbeta and 13 Jbeta primers were used in PCR. Clones were sequenced by immunoSEQ multiplex PCR, and TCRdb holds only the in-frame ones, with some missing. The table includes 50,000 or so clones, 72% detected once. Germline V CDR1 and CDR2: MNHEY, SVGAGI. The CDR3 covers 15 residues. Trimming left V 0 bases short and J 3 bases short, with 11 bases between. This receptor was identified in a young man in good health and CMV-seronegative. The chain carries TRBV6-5 and TRBJ1-1; TRBD1 is a possible D gene (5 bases). Sequencing used PBMCs. CDR3: CASSYSSWGDTEAFF. The CDR3 bases are TGTGCCAGCAGTTACTCAAGTTGGGGGGACACTGAAGCTTTCTTT.